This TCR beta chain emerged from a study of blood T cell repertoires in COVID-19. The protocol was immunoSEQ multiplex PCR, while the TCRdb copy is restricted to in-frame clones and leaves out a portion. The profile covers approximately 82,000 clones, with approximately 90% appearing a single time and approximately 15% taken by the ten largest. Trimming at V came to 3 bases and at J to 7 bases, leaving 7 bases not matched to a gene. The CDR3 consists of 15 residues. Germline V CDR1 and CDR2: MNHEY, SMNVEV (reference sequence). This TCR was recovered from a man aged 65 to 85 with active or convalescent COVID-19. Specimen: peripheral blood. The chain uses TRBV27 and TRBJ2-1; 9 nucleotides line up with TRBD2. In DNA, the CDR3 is TGTGCCAGCAGTTTGGGCGGGAGGGCGTGGAATGAGCAGTTCTTC. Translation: CASSLGGRAWNEQFF.